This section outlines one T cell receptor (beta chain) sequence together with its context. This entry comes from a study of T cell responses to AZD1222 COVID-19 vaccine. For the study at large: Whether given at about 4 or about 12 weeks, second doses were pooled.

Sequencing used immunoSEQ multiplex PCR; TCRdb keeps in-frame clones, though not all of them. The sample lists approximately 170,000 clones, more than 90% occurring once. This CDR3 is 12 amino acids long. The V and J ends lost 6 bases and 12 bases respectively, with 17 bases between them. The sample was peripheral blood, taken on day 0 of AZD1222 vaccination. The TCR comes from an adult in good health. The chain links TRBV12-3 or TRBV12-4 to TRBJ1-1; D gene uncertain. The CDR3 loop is CASRNPTGGTFF. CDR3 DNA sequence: TGTGCCAGCAGGAACCCCACGGGAGGAACTTTCTTT.